These 2 T cell receptor beta chains came from one sample sequenced in a study of blood T cell repertoires in COVID-19. Data came from immunoSEQ multiplex PCR; TCRdb stores just in-frame clones and leaves some out. The data hold about 240,000 clones, with roughly 90% observed a single time. Source material: PBMCs or T cells enriched from blood (not recorded which). The source is a woman in her 30s who had recovered from COVID-19.

This clone was observed a single time. Written as DNA, the CDR3 is TGTGCCAGCAGCTTAGCTCATACTAATCCCAATGAGCAGTTCTTC. Protein product: CASSLAHTNPNEQFF. This sequence joins TRBV7-8 and TRBJ2-1; D is unclear. V was trimmed by 0 bases and J by 6 bases, leaving 12 bases between them. The CDR3 runs 15 residues. Germline CDR1 is SGHVS and CDR2 is FQNEAQ.

V usage is TRBV20-1 and J usage is TRBJ1-2; D gene ambiguous. Germline-derived CDR1 and CDR2 are DFQATT and SNEGSKA (reference sequence). V shed 4 bases and J shed 7 bases, with 4 bases lying between them. This CDR3 has 9 residues. Here the CDR3 DNA reads TGCAGTGCTAATAGTGGCTACACCTTC. Amino acids: CSANSGYTF.